This T cell receptor beta chain was recovered during a study of blood T cells in healthy people across ages. Overall study findings and caveats: Naive CD4+ cells and diversity were both higher in long-lived donors than in aged donors.

The use of a sample-barcoded 5' primer and a J-beta primer mix characterized a second PCR of about 7 to 12 cycles. TCRdb reanalysed the 5' RACE reads using MiXCR and keeps one entry per CDR3 protein. This table holds 600,000 to 900,000 distinct CDR3 sequences, around 24% found once. Every sample had a minimum of 7 million PBMCs isolated. The total RNA that was extracted per sample amounted to at least 5 micrograms. This clonotype turned up a few times. Antigen specificity is unknown. The sample was also linked to a second study, of T cells of mothers and their children. This second study says: Extraction yielded RNA that went, in full, into cDNA synthesis at about 1.5 ug per 15 ul.

Sequences were obtained from blood. This TCR came from a boy under 18 in good health.

This CDR3 is CSARSVSGRRDETQYF. In nucleotides, the CDR3 is TGCAGTGCTAGGTCTGTTTCCGGGCGGAGGGATGAGACCCAGTACTTC. V and J are TRBV20-1 and TRBJ2-5, with D perhaps TRBD2 (6 bases). Trimming took 3 bases from V and 5 from J, leaving 22 bases between them. CDR3 length equals 16 residues. The germline V gene has CDR1 DFQATT and CDR2 SNEGSKA (reference sequence).